This T cell receptor (beta chain) originates from a study of neurological immune-mediated disorders. The CDR3 has 17 residues. This clonotype has a count of ten or more. The unsorted libraries originated from 2 million PBMCs that had been stored at -80 C. The cDNA was synthesized by 5'RACE incorporating 10-nucleotide random UMIs. TCRdb itself ran the 5' RACE reads through MiXCR, one entry per CDR3 protein. The repertoire holds about 50,000 distinct CDR3 sequences, with 9% to 12% as singletons. The sequence was collected from a man between 65 and 85 years old with HTLV-1-associated myelopathy (HAM/TSP). The rearrangement uses TRBV21-1 and TRBJ2-5. TRBV21-1 is assigned pseudogene status. The source material was PBMCs. The CDR3 DNA is TGTGCCAGCAGCAAAGCCGCCGGACGAGAACTGAAAGAGACCCAGTACTTC. This encodes CASSKAAGRELKETQYF.